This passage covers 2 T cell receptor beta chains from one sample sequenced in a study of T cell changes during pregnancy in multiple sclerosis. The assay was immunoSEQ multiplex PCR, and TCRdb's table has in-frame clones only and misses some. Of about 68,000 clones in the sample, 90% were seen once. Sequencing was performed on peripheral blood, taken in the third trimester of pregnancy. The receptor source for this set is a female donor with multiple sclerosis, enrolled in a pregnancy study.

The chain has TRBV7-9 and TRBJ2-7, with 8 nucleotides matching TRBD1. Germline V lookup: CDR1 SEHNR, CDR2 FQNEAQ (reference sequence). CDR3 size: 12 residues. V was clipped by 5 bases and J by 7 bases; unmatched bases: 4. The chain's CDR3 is CASSPRQGEQYF. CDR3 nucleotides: TGTGCCAGCAGCCCCCGACAGGGGGAGCAGTACTTC.

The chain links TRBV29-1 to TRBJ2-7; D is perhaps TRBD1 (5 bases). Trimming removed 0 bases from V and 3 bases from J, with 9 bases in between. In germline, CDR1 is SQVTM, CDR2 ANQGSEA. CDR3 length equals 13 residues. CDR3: CSVEDRTNYEQYF. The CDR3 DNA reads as TGCAGCGTTGAAGATCGGACAAACTACGAGCAGTACTTC.